A single sample is the source of the 5 T cell receptor beta chains below, sequenced in a study of T cell repertoires in cytomegalovirus infection. Via MiXCR, TCRdb re-called the reads, giving one row per CDR3 protein. The sample yields about 490,000 distinct CDR3 sequences, approximately 15% seen once. The specimen was CD8+ T cells from PBMCs. These receptors all come from a human donor in good health (CMV status not recorded). Some clones in this sample may be carry-over from other donors' samples.

This clonotype was counted many times. V and J are TRBV11-2 and TRBJ2-7; 11 bases fit TRBD2. V dropped 0 bases and J dropped 5; count of bases not matched to a gene: 6. From germline, CDR1 is SGHAT and CDR2 FQNNGV. The CDR3 extends over 16 amino acids. The CDR3 region has the DNA TGTGCCAGCAGCTTAGAACCCCTAGCGGGGGGTCACGAGCAGTACTTC. Its protein is CASSLEPLAGGHEQYF.

This clonotype was seen repeatedly, ten times or more. The chain joins TRBV28 to TRBJ2-1, with TRBD2 as a possible D gene (5 bases). Germline V gene sequence: CDR1 MDHEN, CDR2 SYDVKM. This CDR3 spans 13 amino acids. V was clipped by 8 bases and J by 10 bases, with 18 bases between them. The DNA of the CDR3 is TGTGCCAGCGGGTGGGGAGAGGCGGCCGAGCAGTTCTTC. It encodes CASGWGEAAEQFF.

This clonotype was seen many times. CDR3 coding DNA: TGTGCCAGCAGCCAAAGCCCGTTGTACGAGCAGTACTTC. This codes for CASSQSPLYEQYF. The J gene is TRBJ2-7, the V gene TRBV4-2; D not resolved. Germline V gene lookup returns CDR1 LGHNA and CDR2 YNFKEQ. V was pared by 2 bases and J by 4 bases, with 9 bases between. The length of the CDR3 is 13 residues.

The rearrangement links TRBV7-9 to TRBJ2-6, with D possibly TRBD2 on 5 matching bases. The germline V gene encodes CDR1 SEHNR and CDR2 FQNEAQ (reference sequence). The V gene lost 1 base and the J gene lost 0 bases, with 25 bases spanning the gap. The CDR3 runs 22 residues. The CDR3 protein is CASSLDGFFVAPPASGANVLTF. The DNA for the CDR3 is TGTGCCAGCAGCTTAGATGGATTTTTTGTAGCGCCACCTGCCTCTGGGGCCAACGTCCTGACTTTC.

The chain recombines TRBV20-1 with TRBJ1-1; maybe TRBD1 (5 bases). V was cut by 6 bases and J by 12 bases, with 14 bases left in between. CDR1 is DFQATT, CDR2 SNEGSKA, per germline (reference sequence). This CDR3 has 10 amino acids. CDR3 coding DNA: TGCAGTGCCCCCGGGGGTAGGCCTTTCTTT. This sequence encodes CSAPGGRPFF.